What follows describes a single T cell receptor (beta chain). The CDR3 is 16 residues long. After removal of 5 bases from V and 7 bases from J, the junction contained 11 bases not matched to a gene. According to the study, TCR beta libraries were built with iRepertoire HTBI primers and CDR3-region Arm-PCR. Using its own MiXCR run on the multiplex PCR reads, TCRdb lists one record per CDR3 protein. The table shows 440,000 or so distinct CDR3 sequences, with about a sixth occurring only once. This record comes from a study of regulatory T cells in long-lasting Graves disease. This sample's time point: newly diagnosed GD, antithyroid drugs for less than 3 months. Extracted RNA from PBMCs served as the source of the TCR library. These same data were also listed under a study on T cells in Graves' hyperthyroidism and ophthalmopathy.

The specimen comprised peripheral blood mononuclear cells (PBMCs), sampled at new diagnosis, from a patient treated with antithyroid drugs. The rearrangement links TRBV12-3 or TRBV12-4 to TRBJ2-4, with 10 bases identical to TRBD2. The clonotype comes from a woman aged 30 to 39 with Graves disease. The CDR3 protein is CASSQGLARDSNIQYF. The CDR3 bases are TGTGCCAGCAGTCAGGGACTAGCGAGGGATAGCAACATTCAGTACTTC.